This T cell receptor (beta chain) was captured in a study of OX40 agonist ivuxolimab in advanced cancers. The assay was immunoSEQ multiplex PCR, and TCRdb's table has in-frame clones only and misses some. This sample has about 54,000 clones, with approximately 90% found just once. V lost 1 base and J 6 bases, leaving 21 bases between the germline ends. Germline CDR1 SEHNR, CDR2 FQNEAQ (reference sequence). The CDR3 spans 17 residues. J is TRBJ1-2 and V is TRBV7-9; no reliable D call. The material was CD4+ or CD8+ T cells sorted from blood, obtained in a trial of the OX40 agonist ivuxolimab. This receptor was identified in an adult with an advanced solid tumor such as melanoma, head and neck, liver or kidney cancer. CDR3 DNA: TGTGCCAGCAGCTTAGTGCGTGGGTATGACCCTATTGATGGCTACACCTTC. As protein: CASSLVRGYDPIDGYTF. Combining the CDR3 with reference TRBV7-9 and TRBJ1-2 gives the whole variable domain DTGVSQNPRHKITKRGQNVTFRCDPISEHNRLYWYRQTLGQGPEFLTYFQNEAQLEKSRLLSDRFSAERPKGSFSTLEIQRTEQGDSAMYLCASSLVRGYDPIDGYTFGSGTRLTVV.